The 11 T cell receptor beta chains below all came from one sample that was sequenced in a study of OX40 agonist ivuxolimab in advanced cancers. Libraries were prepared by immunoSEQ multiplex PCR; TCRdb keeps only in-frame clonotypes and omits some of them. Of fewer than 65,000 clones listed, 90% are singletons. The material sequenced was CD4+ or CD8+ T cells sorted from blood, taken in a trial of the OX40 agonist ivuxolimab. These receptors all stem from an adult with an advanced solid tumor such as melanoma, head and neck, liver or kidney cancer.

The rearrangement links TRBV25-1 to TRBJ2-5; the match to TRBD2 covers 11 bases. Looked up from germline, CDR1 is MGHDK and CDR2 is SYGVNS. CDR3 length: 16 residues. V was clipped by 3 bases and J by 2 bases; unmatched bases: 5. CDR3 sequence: CASSDLAGGRQETQYF. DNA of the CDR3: TGTGCCAGCAGTGACCTAGCGGGGGGTCGGCAAGAGACCCAGTACTTC.

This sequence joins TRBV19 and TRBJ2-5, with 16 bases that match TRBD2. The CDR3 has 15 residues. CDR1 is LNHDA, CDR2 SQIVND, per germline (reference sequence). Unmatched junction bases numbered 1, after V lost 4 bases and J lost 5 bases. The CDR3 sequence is CASSKGLAGGETQYF. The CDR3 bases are TGTGCCAGTAGTAAGGGACTAGCGGGAGGGGAGACCCAGTACTTC.

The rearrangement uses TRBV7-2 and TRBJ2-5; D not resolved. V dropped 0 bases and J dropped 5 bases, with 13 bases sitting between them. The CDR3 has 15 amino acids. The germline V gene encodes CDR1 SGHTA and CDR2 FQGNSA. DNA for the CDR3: TGTGCCAGCAGCTTAGCTGGGCGCACAAAGGAGACCCAGTACTTC. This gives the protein CASSLAGRTKETQYF.

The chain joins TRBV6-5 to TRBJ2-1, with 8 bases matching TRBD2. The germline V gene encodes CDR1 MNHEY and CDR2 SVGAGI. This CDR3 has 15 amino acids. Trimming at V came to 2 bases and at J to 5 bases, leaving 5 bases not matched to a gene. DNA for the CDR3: TGTGCCAGCAGTTACAGGCTAGCGGGCAACAATGAGCAGTTCTTC. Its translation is CASSYRLAGNNEQFF.

The CDR3 sequence: CASSLRTSGNTDTQYF. The DNA for the CDR3 is TGCGCCAGCAGCCTTAGGACTAGCGGGAACACAGATACGCAGTATTTT. The chain employs TRBV5-1 and TRBJ2-3, with 12 bases matching TRBD2. Germline assignment: CDR1 SGHRS and CDR2 YFSETQ. Trimming took 4 bases from V and 2 from J; bases not matched to a gene: 5. This CDR3 has 16 residues.

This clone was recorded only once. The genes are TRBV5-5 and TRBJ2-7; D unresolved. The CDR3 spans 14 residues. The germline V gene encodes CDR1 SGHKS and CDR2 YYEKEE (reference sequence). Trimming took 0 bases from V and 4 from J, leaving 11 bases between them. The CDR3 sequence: CASSLDRSQYEQYF. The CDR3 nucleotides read TGTGCCAGCAGCTTGGATCGGAGCCAGTACGAGCAGTACTTC.

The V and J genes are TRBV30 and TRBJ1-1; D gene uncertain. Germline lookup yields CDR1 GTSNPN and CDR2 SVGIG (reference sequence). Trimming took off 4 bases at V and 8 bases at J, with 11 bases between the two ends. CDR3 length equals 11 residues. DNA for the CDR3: TGTGCCTGGAAGCGGGCCAGGGAAGCTTTCTTT. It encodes CAWKRAREAFF.

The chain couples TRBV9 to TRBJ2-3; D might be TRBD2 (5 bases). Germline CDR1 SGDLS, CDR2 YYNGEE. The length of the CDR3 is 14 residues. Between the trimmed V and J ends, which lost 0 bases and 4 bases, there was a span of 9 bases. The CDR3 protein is CASSVASPADTQYF. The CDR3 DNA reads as TGTGCCAGCAGCGTAGCTAGCCCGGCAGATACGCAGTATTTT.

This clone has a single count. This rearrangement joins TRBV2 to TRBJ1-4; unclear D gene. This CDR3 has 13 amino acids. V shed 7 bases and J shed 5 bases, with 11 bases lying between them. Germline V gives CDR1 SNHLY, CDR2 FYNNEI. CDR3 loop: CASMPWQNEKLFF. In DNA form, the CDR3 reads TGTGCCAGCATGCCCTGGCAGAATGAAAAACTGTTTTTT.

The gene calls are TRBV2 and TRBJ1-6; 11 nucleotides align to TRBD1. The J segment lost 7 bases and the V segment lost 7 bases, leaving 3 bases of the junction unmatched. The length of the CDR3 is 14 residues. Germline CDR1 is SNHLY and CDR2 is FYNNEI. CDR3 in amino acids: CASIGTGGNSPLHF. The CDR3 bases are TGTGCCAGCATTGGGACAGGGGGAAATTCACCCCTCCACTTT.

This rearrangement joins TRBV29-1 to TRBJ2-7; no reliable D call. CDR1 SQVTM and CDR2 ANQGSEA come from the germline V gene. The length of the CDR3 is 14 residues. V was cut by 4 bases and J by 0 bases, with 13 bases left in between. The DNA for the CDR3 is TGCAGCGTTGTGGTTAGCATGAGCTCCTACGAGCAGTACTTC. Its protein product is CSVVVSMSSYEQYF.